This T cell receptor beta chain is drawn from a study of blood T cell repertoires in COVID-19. Study-wide background: Sources were T cells, B-cell-depleted T cells, or PBMCs; the material itself was cDNA or gDNA.

Trimming took 3 bases from V and 1 from J, leaving 6 bases between them. Germline-derived CDR1 and CDR2 are KGHSH and LQKENI. This CDR3 has 13 amino acids. Sequencing used immunoSEQ multiplex PCR; TCRdb keeps in-frame clones, though not all of them. The sample has a few hundred thousand clones, nearly 90% seen once. On this clone: This sample includes further DNA sequences coding for the same CDR3.

Sequencing was carried out using peripheral blood. V usage is TRBV18 and J usage is TRBJ1-1; unclear D gene. The sequence was collected from a woman younger than 45 with COVID-19, enrolled during active disease. The chain's CDR3 is CASSPAGNTEAFF. The CDR3 DNA is TGTGCCAGCTCACCCGCGGGGAACACTGAAGCTTTCTTT.